This T cell receptor (beta chain) was sequenced in a study of T cells in localized non-small cell lung cancer. Some clones are missing from TCRdb's copy, which holds only in-frame ones; the method was immunoSEQ multiplex PCR. The sample lists some 5,900 clones; 40% to 45% were seen once. The sample in question was lung tumor tissue, obtained before any cancer treatment. This sequence was found in a woman aged 40 to 75 with stage II squamous cell lung carcinoma.

CDR3: CASSTGLASTDTQYF. The CDR3 nucleotides read TGTGCCAGCAGCACGGGACTAGCCAGCACAGATACGCAGTATTTT. J is TRBJ2-3 and V is TRBV11-3; the match to TRBD2 covers 9 bases. The CDR3 sequence is 15 residues long. V was clipped by 5 bases and J by 0 bases; unmatched bases: 3. Germline V gene lookup returns CDR1 SGHNT and CDR2 YENEEA.